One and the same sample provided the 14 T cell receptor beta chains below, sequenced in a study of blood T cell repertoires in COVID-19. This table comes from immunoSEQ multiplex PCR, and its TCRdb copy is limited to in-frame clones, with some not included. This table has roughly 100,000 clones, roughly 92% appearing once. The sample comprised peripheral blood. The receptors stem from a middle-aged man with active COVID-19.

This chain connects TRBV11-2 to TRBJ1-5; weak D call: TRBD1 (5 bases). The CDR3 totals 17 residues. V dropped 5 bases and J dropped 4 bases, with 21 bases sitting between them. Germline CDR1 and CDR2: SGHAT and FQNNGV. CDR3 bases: TGTGCCAGCAGCCACGGAGGGGCGGGGGAGATTAATCAGCCCCAGCATTTT. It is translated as CASSHGGAGEINQPQHF.

CDR3 protein: CATSRPGGLAGVSYEQYF. CDR3 in DNA: TGTGCCACCAGCAGACCCGGGGGACTAGCGGGAGTCTCCTACGAGCAGTACTTC. The chain combines TRBV15 with TRBJ2-7, with 14 bases that match TRBD2. Unmatched junction bases numbered 6, after V lost 2 bases and J lost 0 bases. The CDR3 length is 18 residues. CDR1 is LNHNV, CDR2 YYDKDF, per germline (reference sequence). Variable domain in full (rest from reference TRBV15 and TRBJ2-7): DAMVIQNPRYQVTQFGKPVTLSCSQTLNHNVMYWYQQKSSQAPKLLFHYYDKDFNNEADTPDNFQSRRPNTSFCFLDIRSPGLGDTAMYLCATSRPGGLAGVSYEQYFGPGTRLTVT.

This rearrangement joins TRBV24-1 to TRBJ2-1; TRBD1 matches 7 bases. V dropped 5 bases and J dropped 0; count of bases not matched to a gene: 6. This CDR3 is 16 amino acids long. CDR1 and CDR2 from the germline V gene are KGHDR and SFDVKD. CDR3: CATSGVGGSSYNEQFF. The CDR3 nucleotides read TGTGCCACCAGTGGTGTAGGGGGCAGCTCCTACAATGAGCAGTTCTTC.

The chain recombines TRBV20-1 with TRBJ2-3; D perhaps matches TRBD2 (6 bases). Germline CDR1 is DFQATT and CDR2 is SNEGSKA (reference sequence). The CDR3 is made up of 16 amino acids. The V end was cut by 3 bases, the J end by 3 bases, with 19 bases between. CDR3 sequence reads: CSASLSGGGMTDTQYF. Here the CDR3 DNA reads TGCAGTGCTAGTCTGAGTGGGGGAGGTATGACAGATACGCAGTATTTT.

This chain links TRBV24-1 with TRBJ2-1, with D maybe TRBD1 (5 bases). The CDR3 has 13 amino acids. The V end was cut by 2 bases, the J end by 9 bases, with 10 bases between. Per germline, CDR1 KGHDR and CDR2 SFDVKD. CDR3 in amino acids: CATSDWQGGEQFF. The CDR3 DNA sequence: TGTGCCACCAGTGATTGGCAGGGTGGTGAGCAGTTCTTC.

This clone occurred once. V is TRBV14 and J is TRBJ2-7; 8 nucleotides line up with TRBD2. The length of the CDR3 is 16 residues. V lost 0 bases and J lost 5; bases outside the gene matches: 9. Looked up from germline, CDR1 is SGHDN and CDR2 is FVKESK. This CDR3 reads CASSQDRRGLGHEQYF. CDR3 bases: TGTGCCAGCAGCCAAGATCGTAGGGGACTAGGTCACGAGCAGTACTTC. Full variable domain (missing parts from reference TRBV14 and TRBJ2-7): EAGVTQFPSHSVIEKGQTVTLRCDPISGHDNLYWYRRVMGKEIKFLLHFVKESKQDESGMPNNRFLAERTGGTYSTLKVQPAELEDSGVYFCASSQDRRGLGHEQYFGPGTRLTVT.

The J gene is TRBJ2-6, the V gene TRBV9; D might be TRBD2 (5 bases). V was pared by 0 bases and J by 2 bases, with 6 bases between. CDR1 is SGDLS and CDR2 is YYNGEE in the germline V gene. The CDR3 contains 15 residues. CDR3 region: CASSVDGAGANVLTF. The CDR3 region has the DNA TGTGCCAGCAGCGTAGACGGGGCTGGGGCCAACGTCCTGACTTTC. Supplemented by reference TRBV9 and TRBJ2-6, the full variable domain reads DSGVTQTPKHLITATGQRVTLRCSPRSGDLSVYWYQQSLDQGLQFLIQYYNGEERAKGNILERFSAQQFPDLHSELNLSSLELGDSALYFCASSVDGAGANVLTFGAGSRLTVL.

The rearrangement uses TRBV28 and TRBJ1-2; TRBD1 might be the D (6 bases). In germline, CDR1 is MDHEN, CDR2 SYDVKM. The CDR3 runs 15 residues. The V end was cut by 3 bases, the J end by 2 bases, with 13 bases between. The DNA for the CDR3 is TGTGCCAGCAGTTTGGACAGAAAGAGAAACTATGGCTACACCTTC. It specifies CASSLDRKRNYGYTF.

The CDR3 spells CASSHRGGSGNTIYF. The CDR3 DNA reads as TGTGCCAGCAGCCACAGGGGAGGCTCTGGAAACACCATATATTTT. The J gene is TRBJ1-3, the V gene TRBV28, with 7 bases fitting TRBD1. CDR1 is MDHEN, CDR2 SYDVKM, per germline. The CDR3 has 15 residues. The J segment lost 0 bases and the V segment lost 6 bases, leaving 5 bases of the junction unmatched.

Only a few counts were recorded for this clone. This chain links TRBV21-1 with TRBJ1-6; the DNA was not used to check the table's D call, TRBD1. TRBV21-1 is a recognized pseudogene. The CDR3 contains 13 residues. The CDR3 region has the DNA TGTGCCAGCAGCACGGACAGGGACTCACCCCTCCACTTT. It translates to CASSTDRDSPLHF.

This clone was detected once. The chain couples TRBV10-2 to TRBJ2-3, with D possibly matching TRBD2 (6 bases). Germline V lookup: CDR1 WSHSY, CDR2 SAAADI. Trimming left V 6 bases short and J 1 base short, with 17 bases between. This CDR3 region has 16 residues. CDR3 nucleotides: TGCGCCAGCAGCCCCAAGGACGGGAGACGCACAGATACGCAGTATTTT. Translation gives CASSPKDGRRTDTQYF.

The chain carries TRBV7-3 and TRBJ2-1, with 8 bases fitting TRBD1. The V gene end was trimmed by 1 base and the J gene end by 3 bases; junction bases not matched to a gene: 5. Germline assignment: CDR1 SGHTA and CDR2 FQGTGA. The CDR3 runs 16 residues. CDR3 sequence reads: CASSLKQGAIYNEQFF. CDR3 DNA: TGTGCCAGCAGCTTAAAGCAGGGGGCGATCTACAATGAGCAGTTCTTC.

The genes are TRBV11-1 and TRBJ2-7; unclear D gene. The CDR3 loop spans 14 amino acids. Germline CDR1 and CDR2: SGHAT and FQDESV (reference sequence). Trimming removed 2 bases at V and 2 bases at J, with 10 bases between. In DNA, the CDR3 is TGTGCCAGCAGCTTATCTCCTCAGACCTACGAGCAGTACTTC. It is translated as CASSLSPQTYEQYF.

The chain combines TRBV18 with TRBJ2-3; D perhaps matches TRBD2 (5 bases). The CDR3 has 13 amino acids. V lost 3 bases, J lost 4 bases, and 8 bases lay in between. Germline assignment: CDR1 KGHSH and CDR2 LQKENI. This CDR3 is CASSPRVSDTQYF. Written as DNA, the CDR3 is TGTGCCAGCTCACCGAGGGTCTCAGATACGCAGTATTTT.